This T cell receptor (beta chain) originates from a study of blood T cell repertoires in COVID-19. Overall study: Acute-phase and convalescent COVID-19 samples originated in the United States, Italy and Spain.

Original methodology: Scientists estimated how many nucleated cells there were by amplifying reference gene primers. Method: immunoSEQ multiplex PCR; TCRdb's copy keeps in-frame clones and lacks some. The V and J calls and clone size come from that table; D and trimming were worked out from the DNA. Among approximately 110,000 clones listed, roughly 79% were seen once. This clone was found once. This CDR3 contains 14 residues. Germline assignment: CDR1 SGHTA and CDR2 FQGNSA. Trimming took 3 bases from V and 4 from J, leaving 12 bases between them. The sequencing input was peripheral blood. This TCR came from a woman in her 70s with acute or convalescent COVID-19. This rearrangement joins TRBV7-2 to TRBJ1-2; possibly TRBD1 for D (5 bases). This chain's CDR3 is CASSFRQITYGYTF. The CDR3 region has the DNA TGTGCCAGCAGCTTTAGACAGATCACCTATGGCTACACCTTC.